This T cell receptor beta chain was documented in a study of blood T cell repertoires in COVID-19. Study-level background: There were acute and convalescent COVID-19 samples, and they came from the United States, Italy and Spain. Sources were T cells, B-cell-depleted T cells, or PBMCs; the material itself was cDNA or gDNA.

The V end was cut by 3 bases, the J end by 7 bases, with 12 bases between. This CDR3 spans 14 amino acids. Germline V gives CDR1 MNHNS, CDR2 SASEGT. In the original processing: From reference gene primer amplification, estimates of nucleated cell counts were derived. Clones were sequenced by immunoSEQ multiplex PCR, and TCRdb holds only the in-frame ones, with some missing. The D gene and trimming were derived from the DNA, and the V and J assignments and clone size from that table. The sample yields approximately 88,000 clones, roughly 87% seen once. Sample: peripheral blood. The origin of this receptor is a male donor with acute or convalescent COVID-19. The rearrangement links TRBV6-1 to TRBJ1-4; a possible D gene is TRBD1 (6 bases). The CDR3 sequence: CASSDGQTREKLFF. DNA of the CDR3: TGTGCCAGCAGTGATGGACAGACCCGTGAAAAACTGTTTTTT.